The sequence of this T cell receptor beta chain was determined in a study of Ad26.COV2.S vaccination and SARS-CoV-2 variants. The table came from immunoSEQ multiplex PCR; TCRdb's copy has only in-frame clones and leaves some out. This table has about 350,000 clones, 85% appearing once. V lost 5 bases to trimming and J lost 0 bases, with 8 bases between them. The CDR3 covers 14 residues. CDR1 MNHEY and CDR2 SVGEGT come from the germline V gene. On this clone itself: Its antigen is undetermined.

General study points: Vaccine and placebo groups showed comparable non-spike TCR breadth.

As for treatment: around 19 received Ad26.COV2.S at low or high dose, single or two shots; about 5 received placebo; per-sample allocation not given. At day 63 after the first vaccine or placebo injection, samples were drawn. This chain links TRBV6-2 or TRBV6-3 with TRBJ1-3, with a tentative D call TRBD1 (5 bases). This clonotype originated in a person aged 18-65 years who received the Ad26.COV2.S COVID-19 vaccine or a placebo. This specimen consisted of peripheral blood, obtained in a trial of Ad26.COV2.S vaccine versus placebo. The CDR3 loop is CASSRGSSGNTIYF. The CDR3 nucleotides read TGTGCCAGCAGTCGGGGGAGCTCTGGAAACACCATATATTTT.